The 15 T cell receptor beta chains below were found in one sample sequenced in a study of OX40 agonist ivuxolimab in advanced cancers. Only in-frame clones appear in the TCRdb table, and some are missing; sequencing was by immunoSEQ multiplex PCR. The sample consists of tens of thousands of clones, more than 85% of them appearing once. Source: CD4+ or CD8+ T cells sorted from blood, taken in a trial of the OX40 agonist ivuxolimab. The receptors originated from an adult with an advanced solid tumor such as melanoma, head and neck, liver or kidney cancer.

DNA of the CDR3: TGTGCCAGTCGAAACAGGGTTAGCAATCAGCCCCAGCATTTT. It codes for CASRNRVSNQPQHF. V gene TRBV19 combines with J gene TRBJ1-5; tentatively, D is TRBD1 (6 bases). Looked up from germline, CDR1 is LNHDA and CDR2 is SQIVND (reference sequence). The CDR3 covers 14 residues. Between the trimmed V and J ends, which lost 8 bases and 0 bases, there was a span of 11 bases.

This chain joins TRBV28 and TRBJ1-6; D perhaps matches TRBD1 (5 bases). Trimming removed 2 bases at V and 11 bases at J, with 13 bases between. Per germline, CDR1 MDHEN and CDR2 SYDVKM. The CDR3 runs 14 residues. The CDR3, as DNA: TGTGCCAGCAGTTTAGAGCCGAGGGGTACACCCCTCCACTTT. This sequence encodes CASSLEPRGTPLHF.

This chain uses TRBV2 with TRBJ2-7; TRBD1 or TRBD2 may be the D gene (5 bases each). Trimming pared 6 bases from V and 0 bases from J, leaving 12 bases between. The CDR3 has 14 residues. The germline V gene encodes CDR1 SNHLY and CDR2 FYNNEI. The CDR3 region has the DNA TGTGCCAGCAGGAGGGGCCAGAGCTCCTACGAGCAGTACTTC. This encodes CASRRGQSSYEQYF.

This chain joins TRBV20-1 and TRBJ1-2; 7 bases line up with TRBD1. The CDR3 covers 11 residues. The junction had 8 bases not matched to a gene; V was cut back by 8 bases and J by 8 bases. The germline CDR1 and CDR2 sequences are DFQATT and SNEGSKA (reference sequence). Written as DNA, the CDR3 is TGCAGTCCAGGAGACAGGGCCGGCTACACCTTC. Translated, it gives CSPGDRAGYTF.

This chain connects TRBV5-4 to TRBJ2-7; 10 nucleotides agree with TRBD2. Unmatched junction bases numbered 7, after V lost 4 bases and J lost 3 bases. Looked up from germline, CDR1 is SGHNT and CDR2 is YYREEE (reference sequence). This CDR3 region has 15 residues. In nucleotides, the CDR3 is TGTGCCAGCAGCCCGGCAGCGGGAGGGAACTACGAGCAGTACTTC. This translates into CASSPAAGGNYEQYF.

The gene calls are TRBV7-8 and TRBJ1-5, with TRBD1 matching 7 bases. The CDR3 consists of 14 residues. J gave up 7 bases and V 4 bases, and 7 bases lay outside the gene matches. Germline values: CDR1 SGHVS, CDR2 FQNEAQ. The CDR3 here is CASSSGTEWQPQHF. CDR3 DNA sequence: TGTGCCAGCAGCTCAGGGACAGAATGGCAGCCCCAGCATTTT.

The chain uses TRBV11-2 and TRBJ2-2; D is unresolved. V lost 5 bases and J 3 bases, leaving 25 bases between the germline ends. Germline-derived CDR1 and CDR2 are SGHAT and FQNNGV. The CDR3 is 19 amino acids. CDR3 amino acids: CASSLSPFGSLHHTGELFF. The CDR3, as DNA: TGTGCCAGCAGCCTCAGCCCCTTCGGCTCTCTACATCACACCGGGGAGCTGTTTTTT.

V usage is TRBV7-2 and J usage is TRBJ1-3, with D possibly matching TRBD1 (5 bases). Germline CDR1 and CDR2: SGHTA and FQGNSA. CDR3 length: 17 residues. Trimming left V 1 base short and J 0 bases short, with 13 bases between. The CDR3 DNA follows: TGTGCCAGCAGCTTAGTTGGGGGGAGGTTCTCTGGAAACACCATATATTTT. Residues: CASSLVGGRFSGNTIYF.

J is TRBJ2-5 and V is TRBV5-1; 10 bases align to TRBD2. CDR1 and CDR2 from the germline V gene are SGHRS and YFSETQ. The J segment lost 2 bases and the V segment lost 6 bases, leaving 7 bases of the junction unmatched. This CDR3 spans 15 amino acids. The CDR3 region is CASKPSGGEQETQYF. CDR3 coding DNA: TGCGCCAGCAAACCTAGCGGGGGAGAGCAAGAGACCCAGTACTTC.

The chain has TRBV9 and TRBJ2-5; D might be TRBD2 (5 bases). From germline, CDR1 is SGDLS and CDR2 YYNGEE. The V and J ends lost 3 bases and 7 bases respectively, with 19 bases between them. CDR3 length: 15 residues. The CDR3 DNA reads as TGTGCCAGCAGCGCGACCGCGGGTGGTTCAGGGACCCAGTACTTC. Translated: CASSATAGGSGTQYF.

The chain employs TRBV2 and TRBJ1-4; a possible D gene is TRBD1 (5 bases). CDR3 length equals 13 residues. Trimming took 6 bases from V and 7 from J, leaving 12 bases between them. CDR1 is SNHLY and CDR2 is FYNNEI in the germline V gene. DNA for the CDR3: TGTGCCAGCAGGGACGGGACCGCTGAAAAACTGTTTTTT. Protein product: CASRDGTAEKLFF.

The V and J genes are TRBV5-1 and TRBJ2-5; 9 nucleotides match TRBD1. V shed 4 bases and J 3 bases; nucleotides not matched to a gene: 10. This CDR3 contains 16 residues. Germline-derived CDR1 and CDR2 are SGHRS and YFSETQ. CDR3 region: CASSVAGTGIEETQYF. CDR3 bases: TGCGCCAGCAGCGTGGCCGGGACAGGGATCGAAGAGACCCAGTACTTC.

The chain has TRBV7-8 and TRBJ1-1; 7 nucleotides align to TRBD1. CDR3 size: 13 residues. V lost 5 bases to trimming and J lost 3 bases; unmatched junction nucleotides: 3. Germline V CDR1 and CDR2: SGHVS, FQNEAQ. In nucleotides, the CDR3 is TGTGCCAGCAGCCTGCAGGGGGACACTGAAGCTTTCTTT. Translation: CASSLQGDTEAFF.

To note about this clone: Mismatch with germline at one junction end may stem from a read error. J is TRBJ1-2 and V is TRBV29-1; 8 bases line up with TRBD1. Germline values: CDR1 SQVTM, CDR2 ANQGSEA. There are 12 residues in the CDR3. CDR3 sequence: CSVEDRGGGYTF. The CDR3 bases are TGCAGCGTCGAAGACAGGGGAGGAGGCTACACCTTC. Full variable domain (rest looked up from reference TRBV29-1 and TRBJ1-2): SAVISQKPSRDICQRGTSLTIQCQVDSQVTMMFWYRQQPGQSLTLIATANQGSEATYESGFVIDKFPISRPNLTFSTLTVSNMSPEDSSIYLCSVEDRGGGYTFGSGTRLTVV.

A note on this clone: One end of the junction varies from germline; a read error may be responsible. The chain couples TRBV15 to TRBJ1-5, with D unclear. Germline V CDR1 and CDR2: LNHNV, YYDKDF (reference sequence). CDR3 size: 13 residues. The CDR3 region has the DNA TGTGCCACCAGCGCGGGCCAAAATCGGCCCCAGCATTTT. Translation: CATSAGQNRPQHF.